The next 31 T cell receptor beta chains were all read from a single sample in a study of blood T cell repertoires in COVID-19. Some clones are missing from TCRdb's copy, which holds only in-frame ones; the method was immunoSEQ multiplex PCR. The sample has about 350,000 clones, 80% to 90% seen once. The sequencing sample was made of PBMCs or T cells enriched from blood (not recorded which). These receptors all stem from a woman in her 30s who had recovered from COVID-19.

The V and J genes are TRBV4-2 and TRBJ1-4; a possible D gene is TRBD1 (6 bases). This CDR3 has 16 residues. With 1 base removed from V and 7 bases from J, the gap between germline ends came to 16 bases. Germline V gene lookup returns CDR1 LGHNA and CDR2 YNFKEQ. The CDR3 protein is CASSQVGAGVVEKLFF. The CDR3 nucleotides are TGTGCCAGCAGCCAAGTAGGGGCAGGGGTTGTTGAAAAACTGTTTTTT.

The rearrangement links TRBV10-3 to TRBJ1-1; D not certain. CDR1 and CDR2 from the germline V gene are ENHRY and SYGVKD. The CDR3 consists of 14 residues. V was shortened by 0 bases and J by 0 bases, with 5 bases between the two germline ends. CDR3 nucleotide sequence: TGTGCCATCAGTGAGTCAGGAGTGAACACTGAAGCTTTCTTT. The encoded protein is CAISESGVNTEAFF.

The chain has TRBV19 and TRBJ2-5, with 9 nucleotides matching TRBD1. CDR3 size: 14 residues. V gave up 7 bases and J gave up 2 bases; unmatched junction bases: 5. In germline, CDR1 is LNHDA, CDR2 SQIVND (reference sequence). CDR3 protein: CASNDGQGQETQYF. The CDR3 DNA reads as TGTGCCAGTAACGATGGACAGGGGCAAGAGACCCAGTACTTC.

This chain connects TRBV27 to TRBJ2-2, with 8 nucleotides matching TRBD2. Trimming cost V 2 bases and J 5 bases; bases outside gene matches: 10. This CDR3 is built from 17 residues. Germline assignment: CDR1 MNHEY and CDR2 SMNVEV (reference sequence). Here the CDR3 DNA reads TGTGCCAGCAGTTTACGGACAACCAGCGGGGGTACCGGGGAGCTGTTTTTT. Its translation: CASSLRTTSGGTGELFF.

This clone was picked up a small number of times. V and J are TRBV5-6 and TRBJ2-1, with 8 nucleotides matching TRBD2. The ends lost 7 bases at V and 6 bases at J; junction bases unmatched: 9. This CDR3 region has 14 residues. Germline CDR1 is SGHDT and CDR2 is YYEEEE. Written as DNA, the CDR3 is TGTGCCAGCCCTCATCGGACTAGCCGCAATGAGCAGTTCTTC. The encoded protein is CASPHRTSRNEQFF.

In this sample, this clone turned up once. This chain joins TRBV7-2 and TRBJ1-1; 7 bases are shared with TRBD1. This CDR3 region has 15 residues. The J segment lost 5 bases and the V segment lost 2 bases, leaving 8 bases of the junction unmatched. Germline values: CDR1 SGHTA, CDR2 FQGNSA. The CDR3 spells CASSLLRGLGTEAFF. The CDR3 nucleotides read TGTGCCAGCAGCTTATTGAGGGGGCTGGGTACTGAAGCTTTCTTT.

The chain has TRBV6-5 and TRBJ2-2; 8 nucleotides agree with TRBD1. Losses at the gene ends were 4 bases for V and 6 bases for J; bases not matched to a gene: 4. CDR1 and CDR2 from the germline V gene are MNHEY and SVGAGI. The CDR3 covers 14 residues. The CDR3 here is CASSWTGSAGELFF. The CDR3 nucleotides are TGTGCCAGCAGTTGGACAGGGTCAGCCGGGGAGCTGTTTTTT.

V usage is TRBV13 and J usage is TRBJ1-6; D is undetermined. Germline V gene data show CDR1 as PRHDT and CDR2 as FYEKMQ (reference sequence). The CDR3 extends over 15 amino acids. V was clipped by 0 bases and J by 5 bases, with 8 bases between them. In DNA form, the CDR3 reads TGTGCCAGCAGCTTAGGCCCGAGCCATAATTCACCCCTCCACTTT. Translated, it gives CASSLGPSHNSPLHF.

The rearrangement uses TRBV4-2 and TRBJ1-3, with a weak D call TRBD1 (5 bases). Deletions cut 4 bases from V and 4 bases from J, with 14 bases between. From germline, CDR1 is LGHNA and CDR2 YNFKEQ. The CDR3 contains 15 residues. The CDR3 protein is CASSLRASPGNTIYF. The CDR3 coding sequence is TGTGCCAGCAGCCTCAGGGCAAGTCCAGGAAACACCATATATTTT.

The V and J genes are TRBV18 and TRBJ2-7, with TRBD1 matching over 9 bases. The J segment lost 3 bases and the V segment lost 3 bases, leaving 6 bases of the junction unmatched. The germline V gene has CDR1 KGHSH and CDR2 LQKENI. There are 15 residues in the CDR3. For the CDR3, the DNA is TGTGCCAGCTCACCCGGCGGGACAGGGCTCTACGAGCAGTACTTC. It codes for CASSPGGTGLYEQYF. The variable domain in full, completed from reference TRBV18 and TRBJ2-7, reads NAGVMQNPRHLVRRRGQEARLRCSPMKGHSHVYWYRQLPEEGLKFMVYLQKENIIDESGMPKERFSAEFPKEGPSILRIQQVVRGDSAAYFCASSPGGTGLYEQYFGPGTRLTVT.

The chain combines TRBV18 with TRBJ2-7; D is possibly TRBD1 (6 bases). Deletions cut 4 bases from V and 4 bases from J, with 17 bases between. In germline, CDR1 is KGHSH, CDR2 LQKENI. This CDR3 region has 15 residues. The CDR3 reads CASSRLGQPEYEQYF. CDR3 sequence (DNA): TGTGCCAGCTCACGACTCGGACAGCCTGAGTACGAGCAGTACTTC.

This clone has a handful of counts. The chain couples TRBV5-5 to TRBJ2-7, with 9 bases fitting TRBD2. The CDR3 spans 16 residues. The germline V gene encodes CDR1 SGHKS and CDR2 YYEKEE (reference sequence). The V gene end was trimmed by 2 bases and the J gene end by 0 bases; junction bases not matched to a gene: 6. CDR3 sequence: CASSLGSSGGSYEQYF. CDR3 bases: TGTGCCAGCAGCTTAGGTAGTAGCGGGGGCTCCTACGAGCAGTACTTC.

The CDR3: CASSQSSVRMNTEAFF. DNA of the CDR3: TGCGCCAGCAGCCAAAGTAGTGTACGAATGAACACTGAAGCTTTCTTT. The V call is TRBV4-3, the J call TRBJ1-1; D ambiguous. Trimming stripped 2 bases from V and 0 bases from J, with 13 bases between. Germline V gives CDR1 LGHNA, CDR2 YSLEER. The CDR3 length is 16 residues.

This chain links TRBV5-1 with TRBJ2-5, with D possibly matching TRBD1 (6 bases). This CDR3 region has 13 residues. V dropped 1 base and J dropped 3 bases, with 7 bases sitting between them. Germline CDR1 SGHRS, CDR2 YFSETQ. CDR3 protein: CASSLTGKETQYF. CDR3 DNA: TGCGCCAGCAGCTTGACAGGGAAAGAGACCCAGTACTTC.

The CDR3 DNA is TGCGCCAGCAGCCACCAGGGGTCCTACAATGAGCAGTTCTTC. Protein product: CASSHQGSYNEQFF. V is TRBV4-1 and J is TRBJ2-1; weak D call: TRBD1 (6 bases). V lost 3 bases, J lost 1 base, and 7 bases lay in between. This CDR3 contains 14 residues. Germline assignment: CDR1 MGHRA and CDR2 YSYEKL.

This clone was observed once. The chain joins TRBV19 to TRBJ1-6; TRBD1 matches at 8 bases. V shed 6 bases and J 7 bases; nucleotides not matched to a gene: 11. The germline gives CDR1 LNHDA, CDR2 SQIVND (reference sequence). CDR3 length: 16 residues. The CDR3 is CASSQTDRARNSPLHF. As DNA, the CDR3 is TGTGCCAGTAGCCAAACGGACAGGGCAAGGAATTCACCCCTCCACTTT. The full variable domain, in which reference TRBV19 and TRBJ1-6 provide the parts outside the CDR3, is DGGITQSPKYLFRKEGQNVTLSCEQNLNHDAMYWYRQDPGQGLRLIYYSQIVNDFQKGDIAEGYSVSREKKESFPLTVTSAQKNPTAFYLCASSQTDRARNSPLHFGNGTRLTVT.

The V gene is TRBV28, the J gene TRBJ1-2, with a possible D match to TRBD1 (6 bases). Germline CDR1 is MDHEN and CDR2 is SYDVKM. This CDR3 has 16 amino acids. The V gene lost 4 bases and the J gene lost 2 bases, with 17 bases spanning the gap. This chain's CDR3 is CASSYQTGQLNYGYTF. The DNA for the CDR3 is TGTGCCAGCAGTTACCAGACAGGTCAATTAAACTATGGCTACACCTTC.

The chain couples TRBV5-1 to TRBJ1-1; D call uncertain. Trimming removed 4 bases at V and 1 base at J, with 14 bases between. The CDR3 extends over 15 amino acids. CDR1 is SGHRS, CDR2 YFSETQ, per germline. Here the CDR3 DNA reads TGCGCCAGCAGCCGGGAGGGCGGACGGAACACTGAAGCTTTCTTT. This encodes CASSREGGRNTEAFF.

CDR3 sequence reads: CASSLLRGADTQYF. The CDR3 DNA reads as TGTGCCAGCAGCTTACTTCGGGGTGCAGATACGCAGTATTTT. The chain carries TRBV7-9 and TRBJ2-3, with D tentatively TRBD2 (5 bases). This CDR3 has 14 residues. Trimming took 2 bases from V and 4 from J, leaving 10 bases between them. Germline CDR1 reads SEHNR; CDR2 reads FQNEAQ (reference sequence). Filled out from reference TRBV7-9 and TRBJ2-3, the complete variable domain reads DTGVSQNPRHKITKRGQNVTFRCDPISEHNRLYWYRQTLGQGPEFLTYFQNEAQLEKSRLLSDRFSAERPKGSFSTLEIQRTEQGDSAMYLCASSLLRGADTQYFGPGTRLTVL.

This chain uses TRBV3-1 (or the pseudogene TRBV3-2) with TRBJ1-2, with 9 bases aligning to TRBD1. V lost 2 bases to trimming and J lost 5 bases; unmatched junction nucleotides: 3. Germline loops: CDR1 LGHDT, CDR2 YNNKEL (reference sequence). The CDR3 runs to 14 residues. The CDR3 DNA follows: TGTGCCAGCAGCCAAATGGGACAGGGATATGGCTACACCTTC. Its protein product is CASSQMGQGYGYTF.

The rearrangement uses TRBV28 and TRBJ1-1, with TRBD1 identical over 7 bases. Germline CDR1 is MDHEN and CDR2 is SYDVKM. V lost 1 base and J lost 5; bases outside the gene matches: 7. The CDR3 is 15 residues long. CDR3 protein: CASSLSPTGLTEAFF. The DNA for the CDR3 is TGTGCCAGCAGTTTATCCCCGACAGGGCTTACTGAAGCTTTCTTT.

The CDR3 bases are TGCGCCAGCAGCCAATTTCTACGGGGAACAGATACGCAGTATTTT. As protein: CASSQFLRGTDTQYF. This chain uses TRBV4-1 with TRBJ2-3; D perhaps matches TRBD2 (5 bases). The germline V gene encodes CDR1 MGHRA and CDR2 YSYEKL. V lost 2 bases, J lost 3 bases, and 12 bases lay in between. This CDR3 is 15 amino acids long.

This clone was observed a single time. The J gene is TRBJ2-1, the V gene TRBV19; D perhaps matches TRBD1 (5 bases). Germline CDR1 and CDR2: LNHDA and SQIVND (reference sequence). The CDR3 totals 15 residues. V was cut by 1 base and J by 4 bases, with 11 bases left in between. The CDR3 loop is CASSIVGRAYNEQFF. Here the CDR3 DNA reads TGTGCCAGTAGTATAGTCGGCAGGGCTTACAATGAGCAGTTCTTC.

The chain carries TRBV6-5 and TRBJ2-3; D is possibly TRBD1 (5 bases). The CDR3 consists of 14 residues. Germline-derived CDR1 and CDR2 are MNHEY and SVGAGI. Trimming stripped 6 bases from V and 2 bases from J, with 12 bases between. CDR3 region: CASSRQSYTDTQYF. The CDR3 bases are TGTGCCAGCAGCAGACAGTCTTACACAGATACGCAGTATTTT.

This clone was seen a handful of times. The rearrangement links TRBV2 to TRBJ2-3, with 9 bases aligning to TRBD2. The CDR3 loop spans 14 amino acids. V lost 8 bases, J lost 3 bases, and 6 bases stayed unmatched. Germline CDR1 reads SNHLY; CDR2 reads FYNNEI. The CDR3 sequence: CASPGGGATDTQYF. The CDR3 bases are TGTGCCAGCCCAGGCGGGGGGGCAACAGATACGCAGTATTTT.

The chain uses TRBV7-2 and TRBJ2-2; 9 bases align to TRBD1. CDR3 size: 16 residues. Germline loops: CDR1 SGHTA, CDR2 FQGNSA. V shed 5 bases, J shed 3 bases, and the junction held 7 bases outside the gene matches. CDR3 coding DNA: TGTGCCAGCAGCCTCGGGACAGGGTGGGACACCGGGGAGCTGTTTTTT. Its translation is CASSLGTGWDTGELFF.

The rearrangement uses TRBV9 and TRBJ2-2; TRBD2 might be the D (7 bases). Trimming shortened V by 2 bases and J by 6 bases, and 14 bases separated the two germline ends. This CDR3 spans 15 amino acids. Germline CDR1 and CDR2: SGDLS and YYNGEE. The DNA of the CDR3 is TGTGCCAGCAGCGTGGGCGCGGGGGCTGCCGGGGAGCTGTTTTTT. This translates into CASSVGAGAAGELFF.

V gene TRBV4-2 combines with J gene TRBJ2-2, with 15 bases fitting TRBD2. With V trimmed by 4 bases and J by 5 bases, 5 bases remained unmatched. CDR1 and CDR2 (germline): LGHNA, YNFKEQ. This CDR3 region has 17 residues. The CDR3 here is CASSRGLAGGLTGELFF. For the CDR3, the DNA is TGTGCCAGCAGCCGGGGACTAGCGGGGGGACTAACCGGGGAGCTGTTTTTT.

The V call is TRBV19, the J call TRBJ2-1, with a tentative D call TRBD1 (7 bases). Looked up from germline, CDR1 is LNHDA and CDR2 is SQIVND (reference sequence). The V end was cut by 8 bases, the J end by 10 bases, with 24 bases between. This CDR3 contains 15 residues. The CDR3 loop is CASRRGLPQVGEQFF. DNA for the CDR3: TGTGCCAGTCGGAGGGGGCTCCCCCAGGTTGGCGAGCAGTTCTTC.

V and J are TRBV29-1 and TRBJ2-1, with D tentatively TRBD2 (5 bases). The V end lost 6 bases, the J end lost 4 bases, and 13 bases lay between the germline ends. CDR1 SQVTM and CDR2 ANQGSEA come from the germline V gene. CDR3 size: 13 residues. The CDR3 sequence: CSVGYREYNEQFF. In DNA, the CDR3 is TGCAGCGTCGGGTACCGGGAATACAATGAGCAGTTCTTC.

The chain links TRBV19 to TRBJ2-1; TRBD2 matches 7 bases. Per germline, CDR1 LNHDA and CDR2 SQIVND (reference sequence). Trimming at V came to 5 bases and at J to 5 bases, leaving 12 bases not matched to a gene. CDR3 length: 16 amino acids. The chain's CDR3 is CASSLTTSAPNNEQFF. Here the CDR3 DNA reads TGTGCCAGTAGTCTTACTACTAGCGCTCCCAACAATGAGCAGTTCTTC.